One and the same sample provided the 24 T cell receptor beta chains below, sequenced in a study of human T cells and chemical hapten exposure. Time point denoted: patch test 1, 2 weeks after DPC sensitization. Treatment described: therapeutic diphenylcyclopropenone sensitization with weekly scalp DPC. Sequencing started from total RNA isolated from unfractionated whole blood. In TCRdb, the RACE reads were re-called with MiXCR into one record per CDR3 protein. This table holds tens of thousands of distinct CDR3 sequences, approximately 11% found once. The sample in question was whole blood, obtained in connection with sensitization to the hapten diphenylcyclopropenone (DPC). Receptors were obtained from a woman aged 40 to 49 with alopecia areata. Some clones in this sample may be carry-over from other donors' samples.

This clonotype turned up a few times. V usage is TRBV7-2 and J usage is TRBJ2-1, with D possibly called TRBD1 or TRBD2 (6 bases each). In germline, CDR1 is SGHTA, CDR2 FQGNSA. V dropped 2 bases and J dropped 8 bases, with 16 bases sitting between them. The CDR3 consists of 15 residues. CDR3 in amino acids: CASSLSWGAADEQFF. For the CDR3, the DNA is TGTGCCAGCAGCTTATCATGGGGGGCCGCCGATGAGCAGTTCTTC.

This clonotype was recorded at least ten times. The chain uses TRBV12-3 or TRBV12-4 and TRBJ1-5; D remains ambiguous. This CDR3 has 12 amino acids. V shed 5 bases and J shed 7 bases, with 9 bases lying between them. The CDR3 DNA is TGTGCCAGCAGTATAAACGCCCAGCCCCAGCATTTT. As protein: CASSINAQPQHF.

The table lists this clonotype with many counts. V and J are TRBV6-1 and TRBJ1-2; the D gene is possibly TRBD1 (6 bases). CDR3 length: 15 residues. The germline CDR1 and CDR2 sequences are MNHNS and SASEGT. V dropped 4 bases and J dropped 6 bases, with 18 bases sitting between them. CDR3 in amino acids: CASSGLLQGRHGYTF. CDR3 DNA: TGTGCCAGCAGTGGACTTCTGCAGGGGAGGCATGGCTACACCTTC.

This clonotype has more than one count but fewer than ten. V and J are TRBV7-9 and TRBJ2-7; D is perhaps TRBD1 or TRBD2 (5 bases each). Trimming removed 0 bases from V and 5 bases from J, with 20 bases in between. This CDR3 comprises 17 residues. The germline V gene has CDR1 SEHNR and CDR2 FQNEAQ (reference sequence). CDR3 amino acids: CASSLAPLRGVPHEQYF. In DNA form, the CDR3 reads TGTGCCAGCAGCTTAGCCCCCCTACGAGGGGTTCCCCACGAGCAGTACTTC. The whole variable domain, filled in from reference TRBV7-9 and TRBJ2-7, reads DTGVSQNPRHKITKRGQNVTFRCDPISEHNRLYWYRQTLGQGPEFLTYFQNEAQLEKSRLLSDRFSAERPKGSFSTLEIQRTEQGDSAMYLCASSLAPLRGVPHEQYFGPGTRLTVT.

The rearrangement joins TRBV11-2 to TRBJ1-4; D gene uncertain. Trimming pared 5 bases from V and 5 bases from J, leaving 3 bases between. The CDR3 length is 11 residues. Germline-derived CDR1 and CDR2 are SGHAT and FQNNGV. CDR3 sequence reads: CASSQNEKLFF. For the CDR3, the DNA is TGTGCCAGCAGCCAAAATGAAAAACTGTTTTTT.

In nucleotides, the CDR3 is TGTGCCAGCAGTGAAGGGGGTAGTAAAGATACGCAGTATTTT. Amino acid sequence: CASSEGGSKDTQYF. The chain links TRBV25-1 to TRBJ2-3; D may correspond to TRBD1 or TRBD2 (5 bases each). The CDR3 is 14 residues long. The V and J ends lost 2 bases and 5 bases respectively, with 11 bases between them. CDR1 MGHDK and CDR2 SYGVNS come from the germline V gene.

This clonotype occurred a few times. The CDR3 sequence is CASSPAVQVRGYTF. DNA of the CDR3: TGTGCCAGCAGCCCCGCTGTACAAGTCCGAGGCTACACCTTC. The chain combines TRBV7-9 with TRBJ1-2; D uncertain. The CDR3 runs 14 residues. V was cut by 5 bases and J by 8 bases, with 18 bases left in between. The germline V gene encodes CDR1 SEHNR and CDR2 FQNEAQ (reference sequence). The full variable domain, in which reference TRBV7-9 and TRBJ1-2 provide the parts outside the CDR3, is DTGVSQNPRHKITKRGQNVTFRCDPISEHNRLYWYRQTLGQGPEFLTYFQNEAQLEKSRLLSDRFSAERPKGSFSTLEIQRTEQGDSAMYLCASSPAVQVRGYTFGSGTRLTVV.

This clonotype has a handful of counts. The rearrangement links TRBV20-1 to TRBJ1-1, with D tentatively TRBD1 (6 bases). V was pared by 6 bases and J by 1 base, with 18 bases between. This CDR3 has 15 amino acids. CDR1 DFQATT and CDR2 SNEGSKA come from the germline V gene (reference sequence). The CDR3 DNA is TGCAGTGCGACACAGGGAACGACGGGGAACACTGAAGCTTTCTTT. It encodes CSATQGTTGNTEAFF.

The sample holds a few counts of this clonotype. The V call is TRBV11-2, the J call TRBJ2-5, with a possible D match to TRBD1 (5 bases). The V and J ends lost 3 bases and 2 bases respectively, with 16 bases between them. The CDR3 has 16 residues. Germline loops: CDR1 SGHAT, CDR2 FQNNGV. The CDR3 sequence is CASSFSRQPTQETQYF. The CDR3 coding sequence is TGTGCCAGCAGCTTTTCTCGACAGCCCACACAAGAGACCCAGTACTTC.

This clonotype showed up many times. V usage is TRBV11-2 and J usage is TRBJ1-4; D is perhaps TRBD1 (5 bases). Trimming stripped 2 bases from V and 7 bases from J, with 8 bases between. This CDR3 region has 13 residues. In germline, CDR1 is SGHAT, CDR2 FQNNGV. CDR3 in DNA: TGTGCCAGCAGCTTACAGACAGCTGAAAAACTGTTTTTT. As protein: CASSLQTAEKLFF.

At least ten counts were recorded for this clonotype. V and J are TRBV6-4 and TRBJ2-2; 7 bases are shared with TRBD2. V lost 3 bases, J lost 1 base, and 5 bases stayed unmatched. This CDR3 spans 16 amino acids. Germline V gene lookup returns CDR1 MRHNA and CDR2 SNTAGT. The DNA for the CDR3 is TGTGCCAGCAGTGAGGCGGGGGAAGGGAACACCGGGGAGCTGTTTTTT. Translating gives CASSEAGEGNTGELFF.

In this sample, this clonotype turned up a few times. This chain links TRBV6-5 with TRBJ2-7, with a weak D call TRBD1 (7 bases). From germline, CDR1 is MNHEY and CDR2 SVGAGI. CDR3 size: 11 residues. V was pared by 6 bases and J by 10 bases, with 13 bases between. CDR3 protein: CASRDQGGQYF. CDR3 DNA sequence: TGTGCCAGCAGAGACCAGGGGGGCCAGTACTTC.

The chain combines TRBV6-2 or TRBV6-3 with TRBJ1-2; 7 bases align to TRBD1. The V gene's germline CDR1 is MNHEY and CDR2 SVGEGT. The CDR3 is 15 amino acids. V was clipped by 6 bases and J by 1 base; unmatched bases: 8. CDR3 DNA sequence: TGTGCCAGCAGATCCGGACAGGTCCTTAACTATGGCTACACCTTC. This encodes CASRSGQVLNYGYTF.

This clonotype was seen a handful of times. The genes are TRBV7-2 and TRBJ2-7, with D maybe TRBD1 (5 bases). Trimming stripped 1 base from V and 2 bases from J, with 12 bases between. The CDR3 covers 15 residues. CDR1 SGHTA and CDR2 FQGNSA come from the germline V gene. The CDR3 sequence: CASSLDPQGTYEQYF. For the CDR3, the DNA is TGTGCCAGCAGCTTAGATCCCCAGGGAACCTACGAGCAGTACTTC.

The CDR3 sequence is CASRKKGLAEATDTQYF. The CDR3 DNA reads as TGTGCCAGCAGGAAAAAGGGGCTAGCGGAGGCCACAGATACGCAGTATTTT. The rearrangement joins TRBV2 to TRBJ2-3; 7 nucleotides line up with TRBD2. Germline loops: CDR1 SNHLY, CDR2 FYNNEI. Unmatched junction bases numbered 14, after V lost 6 bases and J lost 2 bases. The CDR3 runs 17 residues. The variable domain in full, completed from reference TRBV2 and TRBJ2-3, reads EPEVTQTPSHQVTQMGQEVILRCVPISNHLYFYWYRQILGQKVEFLVSFYNNEISEKSEIFDDQFSVERPDGSNFTLKIRSTKLEDSAMYFCASRKKGLAEATDTQYFGPGTRLTVL.

In its sample, this clonotype was seen a few times. V usage is TRBV7-9 and J usage is TRBJ1-2, with a possible D match to TRBD1 (5 bases). The CDR3 is 16 amino acids. Deletions cut 6 bases from V and 1 base from J, with 18 bases between. The germline CDR1 and CDR2 sequences are SEHNR and FQNEAQ (reference sequence). The CDR3 DNA reads TGTGCCAGCAGACGGGACTCTACGAGGGGTAACTATGGCTACACCTTC. Its translation is CASRRDSTRGNYGYTF. Variable domain in full (rest from reference TRBV7-9 and TRBJ1-2): DTGVSQNPRHKITKRGQNVTFRCDPISEHNRLYWYRQTLGQGPEFLTYFQNEAQLEKSRLLSDRFSAERPKGSFSTLEIQRTEQGDSAMYLCASRRDSTRGNYGYTFGSGTRLTVV.

This clonotype was recorded at least ten times. J is TRBJ1-3 and V is TRBV7-6; possible D gene TRBD1, 5 bases. The V and J ends lost 4 bases and 6 bases respectively, with 16 bases between them. The CDR3 runs 15 residues. The germline gives CDR1 SGHVS, CDR2 FNYEAQ. CDR3 in DNA: TGTGCCAGCAGCTCTCTTCCGGGACCGCAAAACACCATATATTTT. Translation: CASSSLPGPQNTIYF.

The V gene is TRBV28, the J gene TRBJ2-7; D is possibly TRBD1 or TRBD2 (5 bases each). V was shortened by 2 bases and J by 6 bases, with 8 bases between the two germline ends. Germline values: CDR1 MDHEN, CDR2 SYDVKM. The CDR3 runs 12 residues. The CDR3 DNA is TGTGCCAGCAGTTTAGGGGGTGGCGAGCAGTACTTC. Its translation: CASSLGGGEQYF.

By sample share, this clonotype is medium-sized (0.01 to 0.1%). The rearrangement joins TRBV29-1 to TRBJ2-1, with TRBD1 as a possible D gene (5 bases). The germline V gene encodes CDR1 SQVTM and CDR2 ANQGSEA. Trimming removed 6 bases at V and 10 bases at J, with 16 bases between. This CDR3 comprises 12 residues. In DNA, the CDR3 is TGCAGCGTGGGGCGTGGGGTGGAGGAGCAGTTCTTC. It specifies CSVGRGVEEQFF.

This clonotype came up many times. This chain connects TRBV29-1 to TRBJ1-2; D possibly corresponds to TRBD1 (5 bases). The CDR3 loop spans 13 amino acids. Trimming took off 6 bases at V and 4 bases at J, with 15 bases between the two ends. In germline, CDR1 is SQVTM, CDR2 ANQGSEA. The CDR3 nucleotides are TGCAGCGTCGACCTACATAGGGGCTATGGCTACACCTTC. This encodes CSVDLHRGYGYTF.

CDR3 region: CSVEPAVRGGYTF. The CDR3 nucleotides are TGCAGCGTTGAACCGGCAGTCCGAGGGGGCTACACCTTC. This sequence joins TRBV29-1 and TRBJ1-2; D is unresolved. Deletions cut 2 bases from V and 8 bases from J, with 15 bases between. Germline V CDR1 and CDR2: SQVTM, ANQGSEA. The CDR3 loop spans 13 amino acids.

This clonotype has a count of ten or more. V usage is TRBV20-1 and J usage is TRBJ2-3; 8 nucleotides line up with TRBD2. The V gene's germline CDR1 is DFQATT and CDR2 SNEGSKA (reference sequence). Trimming took 1 base from V and 9 from J; bases not matched to a gene: 9. This CDR3 spans 14 amino acids. The CDR3 bases are TGCAGTGCTAGAGCGCCGGGACTAGAGGGCACGCAGTATTTT. Protein product: CSARAPGLEGTQYF.

In its sample, this clonotype was seen a few times. Here the CDR3 DNA reads TGTGCCACCAGTGAGCCCGGGACTAGCGGAGGCACAGATACGCAGTATTTT. This sequence encodes CATSEPGTSGGTDTQYF. The chain uses TRBV24-1 and TRBJ2-3; 11 bases are shared with TRBD2. The CDR3 spans 17 residues. Germline-derived CDR1 and CDR2 are KGHDR and SFDVKD. V was clipped by 4 bases and J by 1 base; unmatched bases: 6.

This clonotype showed up many times. The chain carries TRBV20-1 and TRBJ1-6; D is unclear. The CDR3 length is 17 residues. The ends were cut back, 0 bases at V and 0 bases at J, with 12 bases in the middle. Germline CDR1 is DFQATT and CDR2 is SNEGSKA (reference sequence). CDR3 residues: CSAREHRSSSYNSPLHF. The CDR3 nucleotides read TGCAGTGCTAGAGAACACCGGTCGAGCTCCTATAATTCACCCCTCCACTTT.